This T cell receptor beta chain was captured in a study of cytomegalovirus exposure and HLA in healthy donors (dated by TCRdb to about 2017). For the study in its entirety: An earlier analysis of some 500 of the donors reported approximately 270 Gb of sequence data and about 100 million unique TCR beta sequences from some 180 million T cells. Across 300 to 500 genotyped donors of the cohort, an average of roughly 250,000 unique TCR beta nucleotide sequences per donor were sequenced, and approximately 19% of those sequences were non-productive. The number of typed donors differed by locus: about 620-640 for A, B, C, DRB1 and DQB1; some 500 for DQA1; 606 for DPA1; and some 430 for DPB1. Using immunosequencing, the study profiled T cell repertoires from 640 or so subjects and related those repertoires to cytomegalovirus serostatus. Of the roughly 400 genotyped donors, about 80% fell in the genetic ancestry cluster associated with self-reported Caucasian donors. In a later analysis, previously published TCR beta repertoires from roughly 710 donors were re-analyzed and high-resolution HLA genotyping was added so that TCR occurrence patterns could be studied. The study was designed to test whether signatures of past pathogen exposure could be identified by cataloging public T cell receptors. Donor age, sex, ethnicity and CMV serostatus were collected together with the repertoire data. Class I and class II HLA loci were covered by the typing at four-digit resolution. In the later analysis, no new phenotypic data were used to find candidate immune exposures; instead, reliance was placed on TCR beta sequences and their occurrence across donors. To predict cytomegalovirus infection status, the study brought together high-throughput TCR immunosequencing, statistical association of individual TCRs with disease status, and machine learning. An early release that covered about 600 HLA-typed donors contained around 300 gigabases of sequencing data and 65 million to 100 million unique TCR sequences. A separate validation cohort of over 95 different subjects was used in addition to the roughly 620-subject first cohort. Roughly 5 DR-DQ haplotypes were treated as single units for association and clustering because of strong linkage in the cohort. An earlier analysis of roughly 600 of the donors used high-throughput TCR beta sequencing to judge whether each TCR beta V gene segment behaved as functional or pseudogenic. A later genetic analysis took genome-wide SNP genotypes for about 55% of the 666 donors and used that subset as a discovery cohort. All discovery cohort repertoires had been generated using a single sequencing platform. Overall study outcomes, separate from this receptor: Only TCR beta chains were sequenced in this cohort, and the absence of alpha or paired-chain data limited detectable features. A few of the identified cytomegalovirus-associated TCR beta chains were confirmed in vitro to be specific for cytomegalovirus antigens. Because counts were too low, about 15 rarely observed V segments, including chromosome 9 orphons, were left out of the earlier analysis of some 600 of the donors. Roughly uniform sequencing depth across donors was assumed in presence/absence analyses, although this assumption may not hold. The sequencing pipeline was judged likely to have produced a cluster of highly shared sequence variants as a technical artifact. A further reported finding was that TCR beta sequences accurately predicted the HLA-A and HLA-B alleles for most subjects in the first cohort. An earlier analysis of around 540 of the donors showed that most TCR beta V segments appeared in productive rearrangements either about 87% or about 30% of the time, which broadly matched IMGT annotations. An association between a missense DCLRE1C variant and V-gene and J-gene trimming of TCR beta chains was found in a later genetic analysis and replicated in an independent cohort. Some IMGT-functional V segments, including TRBV6-2 and TRBV6-3, could not be told apart with the 87-base-pair reads, so those segments were excluded. Strong co-occurrence of HLA alleles, especially DR and DQ, made assigning TCR associations to individual alleles difficult. In a later analysis, most CMV-associated TCR beta chains were found to appear HLA-restricted, with HLA associations seemingly driven largely by CMV exposure. At a false discovery rate of 0.05, a later analysis linked roughly 17,000 TCR beta sequences to specific HLA alleles. Linkage disequilibrium might explain the correlated functional status among segregating V segments, but an unknown experimental factor could not be excluded. In a later analysis, HLA-associated TCR beta chains showed more clonal expansion and lower generation probabilities than non-associated chains that were equally common. According to a later analysis, parvovirus B19, influenza, CMV and Epstein-Barr virus appeared linked to several top co-occurrence clusters. Most TCR sequences were seen in very few donors, while some public TCRs were found in many individuals. According to the authors, the approach could potentially be generalized to other disease states and immunological phenotypes. The only immune exposure information available for the cohort was CMV serostatus. Cytomegalovirus status was reported to be diagnosed by the classifier with high specificity and sensitivity in both the original and validation cohorts. According to a later analysis, TCR association rates differed among HLA loci, with DRB1 alleles showing the most associated TCRs and HLA-C alleles showing the fewest. According to a later genetic analysis, donors in an Asian-associated ancestry cluster had fewer N-insertions in productive TCRs than the roughly 670-donor mean. Because HLA typing was unavailable for some donors at each locus, only the typed subset was used in association tests. A total of 150 or so TCR beta chains were listed by the study as associated with cytomegalovirus.

CDR1 is given as SGHRS and CDR2 as YFSETQ, both from the germline V gene. The CDR3 starts with the cysteine, ends with the phenylalanine, and has 18 residues. The DNA shown is the 54-base CDR3, in frame from base 1. Trimming leaves V shorter by 7 bases and J shorter by 2 bases, with the junction holding 15 bases beyond the gene matches. Concerning this clone: The target of this receptor is not known. The record has no base qualities; no much larger clone is one base away.

Library preparation employed the immunoSEQ multiplex PCR assay. A mixture of 60 forward primers for TCR Vbeta segments and 13 reverse primers for TCR Jbeta segments was used in the multiplex PCR. Amplification of the CDR3 region of rearranged TCR beta genes was performed with a multiplex PCR assay on genomic DNA. Amplified TCR beta libraries were sequenced as 87-base-pair reads on the Illumina HiSeq System. Processing in the source paper ran as follows. Across the 700 or so repertoires, a later analysis counted about 81 million unique TCR beta chains, about 10 million of which were shared by at least two donors. A nearest-neighbor algorithm error-corrected the raw reads and collapsed the reads into unique sequences, merging closely related sequences to remove PCR and sequencing errors. Alignment of CDR3 sequences to IMGT reference sequences was used to assign V, D and J gene segments. Each retained sequence needed at least a six-nucleotide match to both a V gene segment and a J gene segment. A rearrangement was called productive if the CDR3 had no stop codons and remained in frame with V and J, and every other rearrangement was called non-productive. Following IMGT convention, CDR3 was defined as the stretch from the second conserved V-encoded cysteine to the conserved J-encoded phenylalanine. Sequences without an unambiguous match to a single V gene segment were excluded from the earlier analysis of 450 to 750 of the donors. In an earlier analysis of some 590 of the donors, a V segment was called functional when productive rearrangements were above 56.7%, and segregating when the standard deviation between donors exceeded 5%. To diagnose cytomegalovirus status from the catalog of TCR beta chain sequences, a statistical classification framework was built. In a later analysis, TCR nucleotide sequences were compared against IMGT/GENE-DB human TR gene sequences so that V and J genes could be assigned. A later analysis assigned CDR3 sequences and most-parsimonious VDJ recombination scenarios with the TCRdist pipeline. In a later analysis, each TCR beta chain was defined by its CDR3 amino acid sequence together with its V-gene family, and reads without a unique V-gene family were excluded. As a way to deal with suspected cross-contamination and a sequencing artifact, a later analysis dropped nearly 600 nucleotide sequences that were highly shared and had low generation probability. In a later analysis, a clonal expansion index for each public chain was calculated from normalized within-repertoire ranks of inferred template counts. Generation probabilities in a later analysis came from a VDJ recombination model fitted to out-of-frame rearrangements, and those results were checked against IGoR. In a later analysis, hypergeometric tests were used to score TCR-TCR, TCR-HLA and TCR-CMV co-occurrence, with a repertoire-size bias correction applied to TCR pairs. In a later analysis, false discovery rates were estimated by permuting HLA or CMV assignments 20 times. In a later analysis, co-occurring TCRs were grouped using DBSCAN, with TCRdist sequence similarity added in when clustering inside HLA-allele-positive subsets. For co-occurrence clustering, repertoires with fewer than 30,000 or more than 120,000 public chains were excluded, along with about five repertoires with anomalous nucleotide sharing. Here the immuneACCESS table is served through TCRdb, limited to in-frame sequences with V and J called. Missing clones are a known gap in these copies; in checked studies unresolved V genes cover under half, and the rest lacks a known reason. Clone size and V and J calls were adopted from that table, with D and trimming inferred from the DNA. This sample is represented by some 200,000 clones; approximately 80% of them were singletons. The ten top clones hold around 15% of the sample.

In total, more than 500 healthy bone marrow donors made up the cohort. Cohort members were all nominally healthy when sampled, although unrecorded immune exposures were likely present. The donor was CMV seronegative and belonged to the group of 350 or so seronegative cohort members. Each donor provided a peripheral blood sample, and peripheral blood mononuclear cells were used for TCR beta sequencing. The Qiagen DNeasy Blood Extraction Kit was used to extract genomic DNA from the blood cell samples. Sequenced input: PBMCs. The sequence is built from TRBV5-1 and TRBJ2-2, with 9 bases in between that match TRBD2. This receptor was taken from a man aged 35-49 years in good health and CMV-seronegative. The CDR3 protein: CASGQTSGKTTNTGELFF. The nucleotide sequence is TGCGCCAGCGGCCAGACTAGCGGAAAAACGACCAACACCGGGGAGCTGTTTTTT.